One sample yielded the 32 T cell receptor beta chains listed below, sequenced in a study of blood T cells in healthy people across ages. A J-beta primer mix and a sample-barcoded 5' primer were used in a second PCR of about 6 to 12 cycles. TCRdb fed the 5' RACE reads into MiXCR, producing one record per CDR3 protein. This table has 1.4 million to 1.5 million distinct CDR3 sequences, about 40% appearing once. Sequenced material: blood. These TCRs come from a woman between 18 and 30 years old in good health.

This clonotype was detected only a few times. The chain couples TRBV4-1 to TRBJ1-1; D is undetermined. CDR3 length: 14 amino acids. The germline CDR1 and CDR2 sequences are MGHRA and YSYEKL. The V gene lost 2 bases and the J gene lost 0 bases, with 7 bases spanning the gap. CDR3: CASSQMSMNTEAFF. DNA of the CDR3: TGCGCCAGCAGCCAAATGTCGATGAACACTGAAGCTTTCTTT.

This chain joins TRBV6-1 and TRBJ1-1, with TRBD1 matching over 9 bases. The CDR3 totals 17 residues. V shed 6 bases and J 3 bases; nucleotides not matched to a gene: 14. Germline-derived CDR1 and CDR2 are MNHNS and SASEGT. The CDR3 DNA follows: TGTGCCAGCAGGAACCCCTCGGACAGGGGAGTATACACTGAAGCTTTCTTT. Its protein is CASRNPSDRGVYTEAFF.

This clonotype was detected a few times. V is TRBV7-9 and J is TRBJ1-2; D uncertain. The germline gives CDR1 SEHNR, CDR2 FQNEAQ (reference sequence). Trimming cost V 1 base and J 7 bases, with 16 bases left between them. The CDR3 is made up of 15 amino acids. The CDR3 DNA is TGTGCCAGCAGCTTAGATCCGTCCTGGTGGGGTGGCTACACCTTC. Amino acid sequence: CASSLDPSWWGGYTF.

The chain is built from TRBV11-2 and TRBJ2-7; D may be TRBD1 (5 bases). CDR3 length equals 14 residues. Germline V gene lookup returns CDR1 SGHAT and CDR2 FQNNGV. Trimming stripped 1 base from V and 4 bases from J, with 11 bases between. The CDR3 bases are TGTGCCAGCAGCTTAGTGGCAGGGATTTACGAGCAGTACTTC. As protein: CASSLVAGIYEQYF.

CDR3 protein: CASSTGQGAGYTF. CDR3 nucleotides: TGTGCCAGCAGTACCGGACAGGGTGCTGGCTACACCTTC. V and J are TRBV25-1 and TRBJ1-2, with 8 nucleotides matching TRBD1. Germline V CDR1 and CDR2: MGHDK, SYGVNS. The CDR3 contains 13 residues. The junction had 6 bases not matched to a gene; V was cut back by 5 bases and J by 7 bases.

Comments on this clonotype: At one end, the junction sequence differs from germline, possibly due to a read error. The chain employs TRBV4-1 and TRBJ1-1, with D perhaps TRBD1 (6 bases). In germline, CDR1 is MGHRA, CDR2 YSYEKL. The CDR3 contains 15 residues. In DNA form, the CDR3 reads TGCACCAGCAGCCAAAGGGGGGGGATGAACACTGAAGCTTTCTTT. Residues: CTSSQRGGMNTEAFF.

The chain combines TRBV28 with TRBJ2-2, with a tentative D call TRBD1 (6 bases). Germline values: CDR1 MDHEN, CDR2 SYDVKM. This CDR3 region has 16 residues. The germline V and J ends were trimmed by 7 bases and 0 bases, with 15 bases remaining between them. Written as DNA, the CDR3 is TGTGCCAGCATCCCTTCGGACAGCGCGAACACCGGGGAGCTGTTTTTT. Amino acids: CASIPSDSANTGELFF.

The rearrangement joins TRBV28 to TRBJ1-5; TRBD1 agrees at 7 bases. In germline, CDR1 is MDHEN, CDR2 SYDVKM. The J segment lost 0 bases and the V segment lost 3 bases, leaving 11 bases of the junction unmatched. This CDR3 is built from 18 residues. DNA for the CDR3: TGTGCCAGCAGTTTGTGGGGGGACAGACGTTATAGCAATCAGCCCCAGCATTTT. Its translation: CASSLWGDRRYSNQPQHF.

About this clonotype: A read error is possible here, since a much larger clone lies one base away. The chain uses TRBV4-2 and TRBJ2-3; no definite D call. The CDR3 contains 16 residues. Germline loops: CDR1 LGHNA, CDR2 YNFKEQ. The CDR3 here is CASSQDRGYLTDAQYF. The CDR3, as DNA: TGTGCCAGCAGCCAAGATCGCGGCTACCTCACAGATGCGCAGTATTTT.

This clonotype was observed a few times. This sequence joins TRBV5-1 and TRBJ1-1; D is ambiguous. V lost 3 bases, J lost 0 bases, and 15 bases lay in between. In germline, CDR1 is SGHRS, CDR2 YFSETQ. The CDR3 is made up of 16 amino acids. CDR3 DNA: TGCGCCAGCAGCTCCGCTCTTGACACGCTGAACACTGAAGCTTTCTTT. Encoded protein: CASSSALDTLNTEAFF.

The chain combines TRBV9 with TRBJ2-1; 7 nucleotides agree with TRBD1. CDR1 and CDR2 (germline): SGDLS, YYNGEE. The CDR3 length is 16 residues. Unmatched junction bases numbered 4, after V lost 1 base and J lost 0 bases. The CDR3: CASSVSTGDSYNEQFF. CDR3 DNA: TGTGCCAGCAGCGTATCCACAGGGGACTCCTACAATGAGCAGTTCTTC.

The chain recombines TRBV10-3 with TRBJ2-2, with D perhaps TRBD1 (6 bases). CDR1 is ENHRY, CDR2 SYGVKD, per germline. This CDR3 has 13 amino acids. V lost 7 bases and J 3 bases, leaving 9 bases between the germline ends. The CDR3 sequence: CAINGQYTGELFF. The CDR3 nucleotides are TGTGCCATCAACGGACAGTACACCGGGGAGCTGTTTTTT.

This chain connects TRBV20-1 to TRBJ1-4, with D possibly being TRBD1 (5 bases). This CDR3 is built from 13 residues. V lost 6 bases and J lost 2, with 10 bases in between. Germline assignment: CDR1 DFQATT and CDR2 SNEGSKA (reference sequence). This chain's CDR3 is CSAPGSTNEKLFF. Here the CDR3 DNA reads TGCAGTGCGCCAGGGTCCACTAATGAAAAACTGTTTTTT.

The rearrangement uses TRBV5-1 and TRBJ2-5; 11 positions match TRBD2. From germline, CDR1 is SGHRS and CDR2 YFSETQ. This CDR3 comprises 16 residues. Germline trimming cut 1 base from V and 4 bases from J; bases unmatched to any gene: 6. CDR3 sequence: CASSLSSGGAGETQYF. The CDR3 DNA is TGCGCCAGCAGCTTGAGTAGCGGGGGGGCCGGAGAGACCCAGTACTTC.

The rearrangement joins TRBV6-5 to TRBJ2-7; D tentatively fits TRBD1 or TRBD2 (6 bases each). The CDR3 covers 13 residues. V was trimmed by 7 bases and J by 7 bases, leaving 17 bases between them. CDR1 is MNHEY, CDR2 SVGAGI, per germline. This chain's CDR3 is CASTRGPYNEQYF. CDR3 sequence (DNA): TGTGCCAGCACCCGGGGGCCCTACAATGAGCAGTACTTC.

This clonotype was counted only a few times. CDR3 bases: TGTGCCAGCAGTTTAAGGGGCAGAGCCTACGAGCAGTACTTC. Its translation is CASSLRGRAYEQYF. The chain employs TRBV12-3 or TRBV12-4 and TRBJ2-7; TRBD1 might be the D (5 bases). The CDR3 is made up of 14 amino acids. V was pared by 2 bases and J by 2 bases, with 10 bases between.

The rearrangement joins TRBV12-3 or TRBV12-4 to TRBJ2-3, with D tentatively TRBD2 (6 bases). The ends were cut back, 7 bases at V and 15 bases at J, with 35 bases in the middle. The CDR3 loop spans 17 amino acids. The CDR3 loop reads CASTHPPEGVTADAEYF. The CDR3, as DNA: TGTGCCAGCACTCATCCCCCGGAGGGAGTGACAGCAGATGCGGAATATTTT.

A few counts support this clonotype. The chain joins TRBV20-1 to TRBJ1-2; 7 nucleotides line up with TRBD1. The V segment lost 3 bases and the J segment 5 bases; nucleotides outside the gene matches: 3. CDR1 and CDR2 (germline): DFQATT, SNEGSKA (reference sequence). There are 12 residues in the CDR3. The CDR3 DNA reads TGCAGTGCTAGGGGGACAGATTATGGCTACACCTTC. This sequence encodes CSARGTDYGYTF.

The chain couples TRBV5-6 to TRBJ1-2; 7 bases fit TRBD1. The CDR3 is 14 residues long. CDR1 and CDR2 (germline): SGHDT, YYEEEE. V dropped 1 base and J dropped 7; count of bases not matched to a gene: 7. CDR3 DNA sequence: TGTGCCAGCAGCTTGAATAGGGGGCAGTTTGGCTACACCTTC. The encoded protein is CASSLNRGQFGYTF.

This clonotype was found a few times. This rearrangement joins TRBV6-1 to TRBJ1-6; the D is unclear. Germline CDR1 is MNHNS and CDR2 is SASEGT. The CDR3 has 13 amino acids. Trimming stripped 2 bases from V and 5 bases from J, with 4 bases between. CDR3 in DNA: TGTGCCAGCAGTGAATCGGATAATTCACCCCTCCACTTT. This codes for CASSESDNSPLHF.

This clonotype appeared many times. V usage is TRBV9 and J usage is TRBJ1-2; 7 positions match TRBD1. CDR3 length: 14 amino acids. Germline V gene sequence: CDR1 SGDLS, CDR2 YYNGEE. The V and J ends lost 3 bases and 2 bases, in that order; junction bases with no gene match: 4. In DNA, the CDR3 is TGTGCCAGCAGCGCAGGAGGGGGCAACTATGGCTACACCTTC. As protein: CASSAGGGNYGYTF.

CDR3 amino acids: CASSATIEDTQYF. CDR3 coding DNA: TGTGCCAGCAGTGCTACCATCGAAGATACGCAGTATTTT. The rearrangement uses TRBV2 and TRBJ2-3, with no clear D. This CDR3 has 13 residues. The V end was cut by 4 bases, the J end by 5 bases, with 10 bases between. Per germline, CDR1 SNHLY and CDR2 FYNNEI.

This clonotype showed up many times. The chain combines TRBV7-2 with TRBJ1-2, with TRBD1 matching over 8 bases. Germline V gene lookup returns CDR1 SGHTA and CDR2 FQGNSA. V lost 3 bases and J lost 4; bases outside the gene matches: 16. There are 18 residues in the CDR3. The CDR3 region has the DNA TGTGCCAGCAGCTTTCAGGGCAGGGAGGGACAGGTCTTCTATGGCTACACCTTC. Its translation: CASSFQGREGQVFYGYTF.

The chain recombines TRBV29-1 with TRBJ1-1; D ambiguous. Germline-derived CDR1 and CDR2 are SQVTM and ANQGSEA. CDR3 size: 13 residues. CDR3 amino acids: CRVKTSGDTEAFF. CDR3 DNA: TGCAGAGTAAAAACCTCCGGGGACACTGAAGCTTTCTTT.

In regard to this clonotype: A much larger clonotype is one base distant, so this may be a read error. CDR3 DNA: TGCAGGGCTTACACAGGGGGCGGCTACAATGAGCAGTTCTTC. It codes for CRAYTGGGYNEQFF. The rearrangement links TRBV20-1 to TRBJ2-1, with 9 bases aligning to TRBD1. CDR1 is DFQATT and CDR2 is SNEGSKA in the germline V gene (reference sequence). This CDR3 spans 14 amino acids.

This clonotype was found a few times. The chain couples TRBV28 to TRBJ1-5; 7 bases align to TRBD1. The CDR3 runs 14 residues. Germline V gene sequence: CDR1 MDHEN, CDR2 SYDVKM. V was pared by 6 bases and J by 4 bases, with 6 bases of the junction left unmatched. The CDR3 bases are TGTGCCAGCAGAAAAGGGGGCGGTAATCAGCCCCAGCATTTT. It codes for CASRKGGGNQPQHF.

This clonotype was found a few times. This chain connects TRBV20-1 to TRBJ2-5, with D unclear. The V end was cut by 6 bases, the J end by 4 bases, with 6 bases between. The CDR3 length is 10 residues. From germline, CDR1 is DFQATT and CDR2 SNEGSKA (reference sequence). The CDR3 nucleotides read TGCAGTGCCGTTATAGAGACCCAGTACTTC. This gives the protein CSAVIETQYF.

This clonotype was picked up a small number of times. The rearrangement joins TRBV20-1 to TRBJ2-5; 12 bases line up with TRBD2. The CDR3 contains 15 residues. The germline V gene has CDR1 DFQATT and CDR2 SNEGSKA (reference sequence). Trimming took 6 bases from V and 2 from J; bases not matched to a gene: 7. CDR3: CSATGTSGLQETQYF. The CDR3 coding sequence is TGCAGTGCCACCGGGACTAGCGGGCTTCAAGAGACCCAGTACTTC.

This chain uses TRBV12-3 or TRBV12-4 with TRBJ1-5; 7 bases match TRBD1. The CDR3 totals 15 residues. The trim removed 1 base at V and 6 bases at J, leaving 6 bases unmatched. CDR3 amino acids: CASSLEGAAGQPQHF. DNA for the CDR3: TGTGCCAGCAGTTTAGAGGGGGCAGCGGGTCAGCCCCAGCATTTT.

The chain is built from TRBV27 and TRBJ1-1; D is unclear. The V gene lost 4 bases and the J gene lost 7 bases, with 13 bases spanning the gap. The CDR3 is made up of 13 amino acids. CDR1 is MNHEY, CDR2 SMNVEV, per germline (reference sequence). The CDR3 DNA is TGTGCCAGCAGTTCCGGACGTTGGCATGAAGCTTTCTTT. Its protein is CASSSGRWHEAFF.

The sample holds a few counts of this clonotype. V and J are TRBV15 and TRBJ1-2, with no clear D. V was shortened by 3 bases and J by 2 bases, with 13 bases between the two germline ends. The CDR3 has 15 residues. CDR1 and CDR2 from the germline V gene are LNHNV and YYDKDF (reference sequence). The CDR3, as DNA: TGTGCCACCAGCAGGGGCTGGCCAGCCAACTATGGCTACACCTTC. It yields the protein CATSRGWPANYGYTF.

V usage is TRBV7-9 and J usage is TRBJ2-4; 7 bases fit TRBD2. Losses at the gene ends were 6 bases for V and 0 bases for J; bases not matched to a gene: 5. The CDR3 is made up of 15 amino acids. CDR1 and CDR2 from the germline V gene are SEHNR and FQNEAQ (reference sequence). This CDR3 reads CASSSGSLAKNIQYF. CDR3 sequence (DNA): TGTGCCAGCAGTAGCGGGTCGTTAGCCAAAAACATTCAGTACTTC.